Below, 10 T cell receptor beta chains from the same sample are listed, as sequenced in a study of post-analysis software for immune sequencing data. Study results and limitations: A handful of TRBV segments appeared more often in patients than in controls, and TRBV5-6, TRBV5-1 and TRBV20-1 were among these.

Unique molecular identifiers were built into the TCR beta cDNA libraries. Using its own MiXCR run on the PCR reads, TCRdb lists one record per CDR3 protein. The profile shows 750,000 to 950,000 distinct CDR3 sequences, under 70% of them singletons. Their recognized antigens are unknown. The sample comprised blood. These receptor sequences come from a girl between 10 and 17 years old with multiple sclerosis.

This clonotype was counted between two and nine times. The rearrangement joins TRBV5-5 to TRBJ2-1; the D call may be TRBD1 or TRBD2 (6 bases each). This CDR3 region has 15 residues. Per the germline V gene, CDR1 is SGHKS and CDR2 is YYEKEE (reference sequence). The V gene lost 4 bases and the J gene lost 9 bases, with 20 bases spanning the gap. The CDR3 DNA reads TGTGCCAGCAGCATACTGACGGGGGCCTTCGGTGAGCAGTTCTTC. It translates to CASSILTGAFGEQFF.

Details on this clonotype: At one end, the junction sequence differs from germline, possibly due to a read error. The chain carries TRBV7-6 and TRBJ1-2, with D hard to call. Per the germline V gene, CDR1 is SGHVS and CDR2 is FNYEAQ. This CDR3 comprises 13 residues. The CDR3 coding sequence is TGTGCCTGCAGCCGTGACGGCAGATATGGCTACACCTTC. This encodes CACSRDGRYGYTF.

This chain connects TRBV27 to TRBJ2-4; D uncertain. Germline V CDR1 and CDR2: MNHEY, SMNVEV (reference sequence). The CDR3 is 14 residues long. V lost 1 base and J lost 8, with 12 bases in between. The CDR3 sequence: CASSLLSGRDIQYF. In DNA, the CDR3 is TGTGCCAGCAGTTTATTATCCGGTCGGGACATTCAGTACTTC.

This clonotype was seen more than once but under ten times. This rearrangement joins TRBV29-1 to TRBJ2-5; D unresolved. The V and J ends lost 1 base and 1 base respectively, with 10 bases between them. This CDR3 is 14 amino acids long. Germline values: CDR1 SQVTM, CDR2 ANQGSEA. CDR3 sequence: CSVEAQAVQETQYF. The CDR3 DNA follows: TGCAGCGTTGAAGCCCAGGCGGTCCAAGAGACCCAGTACTTC.

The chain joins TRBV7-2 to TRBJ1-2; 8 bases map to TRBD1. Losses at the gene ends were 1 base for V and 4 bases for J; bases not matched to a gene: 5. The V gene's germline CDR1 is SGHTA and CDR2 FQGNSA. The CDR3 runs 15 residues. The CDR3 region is CASSLDAGGVYGYTF. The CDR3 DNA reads TGTGCCAGCAGCTTAGACGCAGGGGGCGTCTATGGCTACACCTTC.

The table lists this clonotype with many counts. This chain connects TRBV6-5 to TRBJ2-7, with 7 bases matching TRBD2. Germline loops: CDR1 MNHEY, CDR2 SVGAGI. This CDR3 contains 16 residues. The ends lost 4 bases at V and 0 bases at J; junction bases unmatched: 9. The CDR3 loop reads CASSFRRGGSSYEQYF. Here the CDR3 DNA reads TGTGCCAGCAGTTTCCGTCGGGGCGGGAGCTCCTACGAGCAGTACTTC.

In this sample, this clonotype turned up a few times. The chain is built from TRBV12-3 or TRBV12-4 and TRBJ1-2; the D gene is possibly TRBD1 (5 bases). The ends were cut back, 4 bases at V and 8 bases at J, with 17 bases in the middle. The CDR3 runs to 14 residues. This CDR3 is CASSSRTSWGGYTF. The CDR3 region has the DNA TGTGCCAGCAGTTCGAGGACTTCTTGGGGGGGCTACACCTTC.

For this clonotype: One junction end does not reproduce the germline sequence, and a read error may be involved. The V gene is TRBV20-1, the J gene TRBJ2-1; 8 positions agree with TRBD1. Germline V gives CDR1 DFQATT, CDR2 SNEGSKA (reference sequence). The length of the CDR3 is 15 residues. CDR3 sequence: CSALEGSGGYNKQFF. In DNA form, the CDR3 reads TGCAGTGCTCTAGAGGGCTCAGGGGGCTACAATAAGCAGTTCTTC.

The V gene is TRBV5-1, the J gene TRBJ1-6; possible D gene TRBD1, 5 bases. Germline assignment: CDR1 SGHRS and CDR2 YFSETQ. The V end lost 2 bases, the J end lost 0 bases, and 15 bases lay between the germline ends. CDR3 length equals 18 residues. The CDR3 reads CASSFDSPRSSYNSPLHF. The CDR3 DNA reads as TGCGCCAGCAGCTTTGACAGCCCAAGGAGCTCCTATAATTCACCCCTCCACTTT.

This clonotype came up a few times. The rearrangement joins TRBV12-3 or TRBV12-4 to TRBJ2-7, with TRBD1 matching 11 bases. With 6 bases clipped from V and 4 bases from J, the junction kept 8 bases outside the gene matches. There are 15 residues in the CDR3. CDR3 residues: CASRWGTGGRYEQYF. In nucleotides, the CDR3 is TGTGCCAGCAGGTGGGGGACAGGGGGTAGGTACGAGCAGTACTTC.